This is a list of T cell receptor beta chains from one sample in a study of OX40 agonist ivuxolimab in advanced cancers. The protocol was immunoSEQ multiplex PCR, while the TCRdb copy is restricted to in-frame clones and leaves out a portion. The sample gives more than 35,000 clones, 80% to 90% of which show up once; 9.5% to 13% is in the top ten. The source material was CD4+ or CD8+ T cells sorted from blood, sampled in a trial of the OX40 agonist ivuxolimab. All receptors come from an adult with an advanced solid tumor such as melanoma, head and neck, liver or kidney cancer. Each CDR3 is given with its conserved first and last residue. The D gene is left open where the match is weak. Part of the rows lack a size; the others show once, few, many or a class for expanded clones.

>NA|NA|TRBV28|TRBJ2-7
CASKVWEKGYEQYF
TGTGCCAGCAAAGTTTGGGAGAAGGGGTACGAGCAGTACTTC
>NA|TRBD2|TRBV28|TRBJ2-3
CASSSTSGSDTQYF
TGTGCCAGCAGTTCGACTAGCGGGAGTGATACGCAGTATTTT
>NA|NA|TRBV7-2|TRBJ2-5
CASSLEAIQETQYF
TGTGCCAGCAGCTTAGAGGCTATTCAAGAGACCCAGTACTTC
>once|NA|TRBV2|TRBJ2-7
CASRDRPYEQYF
TGTGCCAGCAGGGACAGACCCTACGAGCAGTACTTC
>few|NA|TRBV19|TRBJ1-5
CASSIGGASHQPQHF
TGTGCCAGTAGTATAGGCGGCGCCAGCCATCAGCCCCAGCATTTT
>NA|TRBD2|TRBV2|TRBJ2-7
CASKVGLGSSYEQYF
TGTGCCAGCAAGGTTGGACTAGGGAGCTCCTACGAGCAGTACTTC
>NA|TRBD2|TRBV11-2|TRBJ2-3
CASSYGTSGDTQYF
TGTGCCAGCAGCTACGGGACTAGTGGGGATACGCAGTATTTT
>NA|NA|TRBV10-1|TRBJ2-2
CASKPRTGELFF
TGCGCCAGCAAGCCGCGGACCGGGGAGCTGTTTTTT
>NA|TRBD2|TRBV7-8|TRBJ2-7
CASSARPGLASEQYF
TGTGCCAGCAGCGCCCGCCCCGGACTAGCCTCCGAGCAGTACTTC
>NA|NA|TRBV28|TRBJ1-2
CASSPRRGLDF
TGTGCCAGCAGTCCCAGAAGAGGGCTGGACTTC
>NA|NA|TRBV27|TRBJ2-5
CASSSKQVLAETQYF
TGTGCCAGCAGTTCAAAACAGGTTTTGGCAGAGACCCAGTACTTC
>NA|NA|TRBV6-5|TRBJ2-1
CASSYGGWNNEQFF
TGTGCCAGCAGTTACGGCGGATGGAACAATGAGCAGTTCTTC
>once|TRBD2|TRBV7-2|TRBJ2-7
CASSPWGGGTYEQYF
TGTGCCAGCAGCCCATGGGGCGGGGGAACCTACGAGCAGTACTTC
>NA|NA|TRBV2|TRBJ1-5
CASSVVTPVWGPQHF
TGTGCCAGCAGTGTGGTGACTCCCGTCTGGGGGCCCCAGCATTTT
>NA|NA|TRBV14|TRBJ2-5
CASSNRPGEETQYF
TGTGCCAGCAGCAACCGGCCCGGGGAGGAGACCCAGTACTTC
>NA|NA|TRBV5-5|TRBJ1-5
CASSLLGYSNQPQHF
TGTGCCAGCAGCCTCCTGGGGTATAGCAATCAGCCCCAGCATTTT
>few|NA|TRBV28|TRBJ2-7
CASRRDPRGSYEQYF
TGTGCCAGCAGGCGGGACCCAAGGGGCTCCTACGAGCAGTACTTC